This TCR beta chain is drawn from a study of blood T cells in healthy people across ages. General observations from the study: Unsorted PBMCs blocked a conclusive comparison of naive and antigen-experienced cells. Estimates of diversity drawn from one million T cells were considered underestimates.

Trimming shortened V by 1 base and J by 6 bases, and 1 base separated the two germline ends. Germline V gene sequence: CDR1 SGHTA, CDR2 FQGNSA. This CDR3 comprises 11 residues. This clonotype was observed at least ten times. Its antigen remains unknown. Each donor had around 10 milliliters of peripheral blood drawn. Total RNA was isolated from each sample in quantities of at least 6 micrograms. Next came a second PCR, run for 7 to 11 cycles, which used a sample-barcoded 5' primer along with a J-beta primer mix. TCRdb processed the 5' RACE reads anew with MiXCR; each CDR3 protein has one entry. The sample records around 650,000 distinct CDR3 sequences, about 30% being singletons.

Material for sequencing was blood. The chain uses TRBV7-2 and TRBJ2-1; D uncertain. This receptor was taken from a woman aged 80 or older in good health. CDR3 in DNA: TGTGCCAGCAGCTTAGTCAATGAGCAGTTCTTC. As protein: CASSLVNEQFF.